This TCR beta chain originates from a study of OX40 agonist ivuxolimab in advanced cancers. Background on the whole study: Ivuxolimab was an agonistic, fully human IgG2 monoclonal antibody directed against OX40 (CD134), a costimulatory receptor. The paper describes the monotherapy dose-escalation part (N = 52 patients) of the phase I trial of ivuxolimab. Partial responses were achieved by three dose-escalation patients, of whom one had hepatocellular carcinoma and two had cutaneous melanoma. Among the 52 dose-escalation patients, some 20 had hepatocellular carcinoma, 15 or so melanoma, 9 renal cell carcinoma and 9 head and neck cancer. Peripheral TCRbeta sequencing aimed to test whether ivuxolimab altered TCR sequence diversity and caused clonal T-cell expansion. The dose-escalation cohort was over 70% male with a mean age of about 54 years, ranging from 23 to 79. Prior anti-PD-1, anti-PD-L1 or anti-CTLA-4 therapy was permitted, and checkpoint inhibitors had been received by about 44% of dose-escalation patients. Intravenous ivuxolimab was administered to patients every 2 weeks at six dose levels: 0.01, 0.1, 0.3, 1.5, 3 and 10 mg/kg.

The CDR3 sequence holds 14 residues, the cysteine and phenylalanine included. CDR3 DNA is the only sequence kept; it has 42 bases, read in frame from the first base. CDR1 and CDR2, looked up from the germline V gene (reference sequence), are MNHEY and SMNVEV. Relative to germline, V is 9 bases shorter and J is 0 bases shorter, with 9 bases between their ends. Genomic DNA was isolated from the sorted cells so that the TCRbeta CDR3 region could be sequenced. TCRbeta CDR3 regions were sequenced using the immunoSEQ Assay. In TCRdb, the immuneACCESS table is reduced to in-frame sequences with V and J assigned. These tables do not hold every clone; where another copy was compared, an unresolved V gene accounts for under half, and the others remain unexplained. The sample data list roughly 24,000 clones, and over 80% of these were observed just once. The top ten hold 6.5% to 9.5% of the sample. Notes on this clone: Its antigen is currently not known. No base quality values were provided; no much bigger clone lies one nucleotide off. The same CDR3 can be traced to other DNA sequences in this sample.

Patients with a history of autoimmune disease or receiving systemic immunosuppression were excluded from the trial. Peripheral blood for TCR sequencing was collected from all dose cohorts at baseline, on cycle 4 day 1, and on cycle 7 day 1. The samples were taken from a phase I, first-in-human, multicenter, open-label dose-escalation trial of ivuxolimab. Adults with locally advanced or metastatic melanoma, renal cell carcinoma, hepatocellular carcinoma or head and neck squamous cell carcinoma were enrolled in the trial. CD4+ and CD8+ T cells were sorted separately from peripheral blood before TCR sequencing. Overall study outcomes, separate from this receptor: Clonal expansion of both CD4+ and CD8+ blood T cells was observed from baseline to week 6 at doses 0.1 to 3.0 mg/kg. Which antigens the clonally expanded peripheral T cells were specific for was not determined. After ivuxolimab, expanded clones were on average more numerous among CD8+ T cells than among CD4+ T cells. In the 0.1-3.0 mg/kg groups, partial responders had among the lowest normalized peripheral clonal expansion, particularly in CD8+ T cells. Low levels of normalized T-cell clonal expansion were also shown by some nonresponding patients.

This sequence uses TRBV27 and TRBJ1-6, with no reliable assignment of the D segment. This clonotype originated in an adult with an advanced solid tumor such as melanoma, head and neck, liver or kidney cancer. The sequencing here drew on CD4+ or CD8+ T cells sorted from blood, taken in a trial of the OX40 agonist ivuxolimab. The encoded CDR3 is CASKWSSYNSPLHF. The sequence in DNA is TGTGCCAGTAAGTGGAGCTCCTATAATTCACCCCTCCACTTT.